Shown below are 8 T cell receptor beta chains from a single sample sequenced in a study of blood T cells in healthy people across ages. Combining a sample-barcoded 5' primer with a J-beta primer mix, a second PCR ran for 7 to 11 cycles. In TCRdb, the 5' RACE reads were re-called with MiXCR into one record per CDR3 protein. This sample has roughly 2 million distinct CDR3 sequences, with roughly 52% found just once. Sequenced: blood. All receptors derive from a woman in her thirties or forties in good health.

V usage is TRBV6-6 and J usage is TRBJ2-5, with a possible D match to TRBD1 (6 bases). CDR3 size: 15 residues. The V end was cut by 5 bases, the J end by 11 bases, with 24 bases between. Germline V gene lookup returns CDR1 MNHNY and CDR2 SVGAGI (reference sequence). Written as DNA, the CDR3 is TGTGCCAGCAGTGGGACCAATACAGGGAGAAGTGAGCAGTACTTC. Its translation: CASSGTNTGRSEQYF.

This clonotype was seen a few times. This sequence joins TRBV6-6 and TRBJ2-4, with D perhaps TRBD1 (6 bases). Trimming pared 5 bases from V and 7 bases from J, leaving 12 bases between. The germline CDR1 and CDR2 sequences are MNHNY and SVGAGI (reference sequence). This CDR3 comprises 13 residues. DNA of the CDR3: TGTGCCAGCAGTCCCACCCAGGGGAACATTCAGTACTTC. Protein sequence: CASSPTQGNIQYF.

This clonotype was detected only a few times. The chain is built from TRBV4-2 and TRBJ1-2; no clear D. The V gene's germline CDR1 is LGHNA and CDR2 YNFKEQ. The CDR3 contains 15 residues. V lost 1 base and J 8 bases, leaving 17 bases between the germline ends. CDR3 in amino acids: CASSQADRNEGGYTF. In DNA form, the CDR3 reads TGTGCCAGCAGCCAAGCGGATCGCAACGAGGGAGGCTACACCTTC.

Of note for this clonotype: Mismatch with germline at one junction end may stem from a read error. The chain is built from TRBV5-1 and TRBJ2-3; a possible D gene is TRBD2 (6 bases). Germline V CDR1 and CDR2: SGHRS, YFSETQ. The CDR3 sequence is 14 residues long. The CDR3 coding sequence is TGCGCTAGCAGCTACCGGGACTTTCAAGATACGCAGTATTTT. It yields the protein CASSYRDFQDTQYF.

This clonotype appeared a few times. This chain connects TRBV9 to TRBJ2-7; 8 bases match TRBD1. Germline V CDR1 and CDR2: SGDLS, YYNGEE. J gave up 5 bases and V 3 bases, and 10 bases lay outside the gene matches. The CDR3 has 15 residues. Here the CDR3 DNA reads TGTGCCAGCAGCGCGCTTGGGGCAGGGGGCGACGAGCAGTACTTC. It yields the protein CASSALGAGGDEQYF.

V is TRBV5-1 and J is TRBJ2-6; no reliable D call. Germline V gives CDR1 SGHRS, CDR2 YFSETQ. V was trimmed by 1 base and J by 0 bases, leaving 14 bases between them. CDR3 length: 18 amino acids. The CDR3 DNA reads TGCGCCAGCAGCTTGTCGGGTAGTCTGTTCTCTGGGGCCAACGTCCTGACTTTC. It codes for CASSLSGSLFSGANVLTF.

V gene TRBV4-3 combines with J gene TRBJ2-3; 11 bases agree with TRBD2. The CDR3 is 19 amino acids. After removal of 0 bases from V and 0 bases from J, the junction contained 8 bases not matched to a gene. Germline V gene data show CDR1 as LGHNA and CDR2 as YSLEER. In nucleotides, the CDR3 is TGCGCCAGCAGCCAAGATCACACTAGCGGGGGACCAAGCACAGATACGCAGTATTTT. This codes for CASSQDHTSGGPSTDTQYF.

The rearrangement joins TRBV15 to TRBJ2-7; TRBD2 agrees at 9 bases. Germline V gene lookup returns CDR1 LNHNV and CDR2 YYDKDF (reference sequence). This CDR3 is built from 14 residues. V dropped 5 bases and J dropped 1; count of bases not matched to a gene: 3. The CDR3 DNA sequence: TGTGCCACCAGCCCAAGCGGGGGGTCCTACGAGCAGTACTTC. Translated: CATSPSGGSYEQYF.